The 24 T cell receptor beta chains in this list originate from one sample, sequenced in a study of T cells in Graves' hyperthyroidism and ophthalmopathy. RNA transcripts gave rise to amplified TCR beta CDR3 regions. The HTBI set primed first-round TCR CDR3 RT-PCR. TCRdb re-called the multiplex PCR reads with MiXCR, one entry per CDR3 protein. The table has nearly 750,000 distinct CDR3 sequences, 35% seen once. Sequenced material: blood. These receptors originate from a woman aged 35 to 49 with Graves' hyperthyroidism.

This clonotype was seen once. The CDR3 protein is CASSLASPLRENSYNEQFF. CDR3 DNA: TGTGCCAGCAGCTTAGCGTCCCCTTTGCGGGAGAACTCCTACAATGAGCAGTTCTTC. V is TRBV7-8 and J is TRBJ2-1; TRBD2 matches 7 bases. The CDR3 spans 19 residues. CDR1 and CDR2 from the germline V gene are SGHVS and FQNEAQ. Trimming at V came to 0 bases and at J to 0 bases, leaving 11 bases not matched to a gene. The variable domain in full, with the rest retrieved from reference TRBV7-8 and TRBJ2-1, is GAGVSQSPRYKVAKRGQDVALRCDPISGHVSLFWYQQALGQGPEFLTYFQNEAQLDKSGLPSDRFFAERPEGSVSTLKIQRTQQEDSAVYLCASSLASPLRENSYNEQFFGPGTRLTVL.

V and J are TRBV19 and TRBJ2-7; 9 bases agree with TRBD1. Germline trimming cut 5 bases from V and 1 base from J; bases unmatched to any gene: 6. The CDR3 is 15 residues long. CDR1 is LNHDA and CDR2 is SQIVND in the germline V gene (reference sequence). Here the CDR3 reads CASSATGTGSYEQYF. The CDR3 bases are TGTGCCAGTAGTGCAACCGGGACAGGGTCCTACGAGCAGTACTTC.

In its sample, this clonotype was seen once. The chain couples TRBV6-5 to TRBJ2-6; TRBD1 matches 7 bases. The CDR3 consists of 17 residues. Germline V gene data show CDR1 as MNHEY and CDR2 as SVGAGI. V gave up 4 bases and J gave up 0 bases; unmatched junction bases: 6. DNA of the CDR3: TGTGCCAGCAGTTGGGGACAGTTCAACTCTGGGGCCAACGTCCTGACTTTC. Protein sequence: CASSWGQFNSGANVLTF.

Points on this clonotype: A junction boundary mismatches the germline segment, possibly from a read error. This chain uses TRBV12-3 or TRBV12-4 with TRBJ2-5; unclear D gene. This CDR3 is built from 11 residues. As DNA, the CDR3 is TGTACCAGCAGGTTCGGAGAGACCCAGTACTTC. It encodes CTSRFGETQYF.

Comments on this clonotype: Germline and junction disagree at one end, which may indicate a read error. This chain links TRBV7-8 with TRBJ2-7, with D hard to call. This CDR3 is 15 amino acids long. Germline lookup yields CDR1 SGHVS and CDR2 FQNEAQ. The CDR3 DNA reads TGCGCCAGCAGCCTCCGCCATCCCAGCTCCTACGAGCAGTACTTC. Its protein product is CASSLRHPSSYEQYF. Full variable domain (outside the CDR3, taken from reference TRBV7-8 and TRBJ2-7): GAGVSQSPRYKVAKRGQDVALRCDPISGHVSLFWYQQALGQGPEFLTYFQNEAQLDKSGLPSDRFFAERPEGSVSTLKIQRTQQEDSAVYLCASSLRHPSSYEQYFGPGTRLTVT.

This clonotype was recorded many times. This chain connects TRBV7-9 to TRBJ2-7; 9 positions match TRBD1. The ends lost 1 base at V and 4 bases at J; junction bases unmatched: 5. Germline loops: CDR1 SEHNR, CDR2 FQNEAQ (reference sequence). This CDR3 contains 15 residues. The CDR3, as DNA: TGTGCCAGCAGCTTAGAGGGACAGGGAAGGTACGAGCAGTACTTC. Translated, it gives CASSLEGQGRYEQYF.

The CDR3 is CSASSQGYEQYF. CDR3 in DNA: TGCAGTGCCAGCAGCCAAGGCTACGAGCAGTACTTC. The chain employs TRBV20-1 and TRBJ2-7, with D uncertain. Trimming removed 6 bases at V and 3 bases at J, with 12 bases between. Looked up from germline, CDR1 is DFQATT and CDR2 is SNEGSKA (reference sequence). CDR3 length: 12 amino acids.

J is TRBJ1-6 and V is TRBV5-8, with 9 bases lining up with TRBD1. The germline V gene has CDR1 SGHTS and CDR2 YDEGEE. V shed 1 base, J shed 7 bases, and the junction held 9 bases outside the gene matches. The CDR3 covers 17 residues. The CDR3 DNA reads TGTGCCAGCAGCTTGCTTGCGGGGACAGGGAGGAATTCACCCCTCCACTTT. Translating gives CASSLLAGTGRNSPLHF. The entire variable domain, with the rest obtained from reference TRBV5-8 and TRBJ1-6, is as follows: EAGVTQSPTHLIKTRGQQATLRCSPISGHTSVYWYQQALGLGLQFLLWYDEGEERNRGNFPPRFSGRQFPNYSSELNVNALELEDSALYLCASSLLAGTGRNSPLHFGNGTRLTVT.

As for this clonotype: One junction end disagrees with the germline gene, perhaps due to a read error. The rearrangement joins TRBV4-1 to TRBJ1-4; no definite D call. Per the germline V gene, CDR1 is MGHRA and CDR2 is YSYEKL. CDR3 length: 16 residues. This CDR3 reads CASSQRRPATNEKLSF. DNA for the CDR3: TGCGCCAGCAGCCAACGGAGACCCGCAACTAATGAAAAACTGTCTTTT.

This chain connects TRBV6-5 to TRBJ1-2; D is unresolved. Per germline, CDR1 MNHEY and CDR2 SVGAGI. The CDR3 sequence is 13 residues long. V was trimmed by 2 bases and J by 2 bases, leaving 6 bases between them. The DNA for the CDR3 is TGTGCCAGCAGTTACCGGGAAAACTATGGCTACACCTTC. Translation: CASSYRENYGYTF.

This chain uses TRBV18 with TRBJ1-1, with D hard to call. The ends were cut back, 3 bases at V and 7 bases at J, with 18 bases in the middle. The CDR3 loop spans 15 amino acids. CDR1 and CDR2 from the germline V gene are KGHSH and LQKENI. The CDR3 DNA follows: TGTGCCAGCTCACCGGGGAAAGGGTATTATGTTGAAGCTTTCTTT. Translated: CASSPGKGYYVEAFF.

The V gene is TRBV6-6, the J gene TRBJ1-2, with TRBD1 as a possible D gene (5 bases). CDR1 and CDR2 (germline): MNHNY, SVGAGI (reference sequence). The CDR3 has 18 amino acids. Trimming left V 0 bases short and J 2 bases short, with 19 bases between. The CDR3 sequence: CASSYSPPWRGYNYGYTF. The CDR3 DNA sequence: TGTGCCAGCAGTTACTCTCCCCCCTGGAGGGGTTACAACTATGGCTACACCTTC.

Comment on this clonotype: A much larger clone lies one base from this, so it may be a read error. This chain links TRBV7-9 with TRBJ1-2, with D uncertain. There are 14 residues in the CDR3. V was clipped by 7 bases and J by 7 bases, with 19 bases between them. Germline V gives CDR1 SEHNR, CDR2 FQNEAQ (reference sequence). Here the CDR3 reads CASNRGPSVFGYTF. CDR3 coding DNA: TGTGCCAGCAACAGAGGACCTTCGGTTTTTGGCTACACCTTC.

This clonotype was found many times. CDR3 sequence: CASSLVASGETQYF. For the CDR3, the DNA is TGTGCCAGCAGCTTAGTTGCTAGTGGGGAGACCCAGTACTTC. The J gene is TRBJ2-5, the V gene TRBV7-2; D gene ambiguous. Germline values: CDR1 SGHTA, CDR2 FQGNSA. V shed 1 base and J shed 5 bases, with 11 bases lying between them. This CDR3 spans 14 amino acids.

This clonotype has just one count. This chain joins TRBV7-9 and TRBJ1-6, with unresolved D. The CDR3 loop spans 11 amino acids. Germline lookup yields CDR1 SEHNR and CDR2 FQNEAQ (reference sequence). The V end lost 3 bases, the J end lost 11 bases, and 5 bases lay between the germline ends. Here the CDR3 DNA reads TGTGCCAGCAGCTTGGACCCACCCCTCCACTTT. Its translation is CASSLDPPLHF.

This clonotype occurred a few times. In DNA, the CDR3 is TGTGCCAGCACCCGGACAGGGGTAAACGGGGAGCTGTTTTTT. Protein sequence: CASTRTGVNGELFF. The chain recombines TRBV6-1 with TRBJ2-2, with TRBD1 matching 9 bases. Looked up from germline, CDR1 is MNHNS and CDR2 is SASEGT. The trim removed 7 bases at V and 7 bases at J, leaving 7 bases unmatched. The CDR3 consists of 14 residues.

This clonotype showed up many times. The genes are TRBV7-8 and TRBJ2-7; a possible D gene is TRBD2 (7 bases). Trimming left V 6 bases short and J 5 bases short, with 17 bases between. Germline V gene sequence: CDR1 SGHVS, CDR2 FQNEAQ. The CDR3 contains 14 residues. The CDR3 DNA sequence: TGTGCCAGCAGAGTAGGGGGGGCTGTTGACGAGCAGTACTTC. It encodes CASRVGGAVDEQYF.

This sequence joins TRBV20-1 and TRBJ2-6; 8 positions agree with TRBD1. This CDR3 spans 18 amino acids. Per germline, CDR1 DFQATT and CDR2 SNEGSKA (reference sequence). V was pared by 7 bases and J by 0 bases, with 14 bases of the junction left unmatched. CDR3 DNA: TGCAGTGTAAGGATCGGGACAGGCATAAACTCTGGGGCCAACGTCCTGACTTTC. Residues: CSVRIGTGINSGANVLTF.

On this clonotype itself: A much larger clonotype is one base distant, so this may be a read error. CDR3 protein: CVSSFPLHF. CDR3 nucleotides: TGTGTCAGCAGCTTTCCCCTCCACTTT. This rearrangement joins TRBV5-8 to TRBJ1-6; no firm D call. This CDR3 comprises 9 residues. CDR1 is SGHTS and CDR2 is YDEGEE in the germline V gene.

The sample holds a few counts of this clonotype. This chain connects TRBV6-1 to TRBJ1-2; D ambiguous. Germline lookup yields CDR1 MNHNS and CDR2 SASEGT. The V end was cut by 0 bases, the J end by 5 bases, with 7 bases between. This CDR3 has 13 residues. CDR3 region: CASSEAFGYGYTF. DNA for the CDR3: TGTGCCAGCAGTGAAGCTTTCGGGTATGGCTACACCTTC.

This clonotype was observed at least ten times. The chain couples TRBV7-9 to TRBJ1-4, with D maybe TRBD1 (5 bases). V was pared by 5 bases and J by 7 bases, with 14 bases between. Germline lookup yields CDR1 SEHNR and CDR2 FQNEAQ (reference sequence). There are 14 residues in the CDR3. The CDR3 region is CASSPDQGFEKLFF. The CDR3 DNA follows: TGTGCCAGCAGCCCGGATCAGGGATTTGAAAAACTGTTTTTT.

This clonotype has ten or more counts. The chain uses TRBV4-3 and TRBJ2-7, with 7 nucleotides matching TRBD1. CDR1 is LGHNA and CDR2 is YSLEER in the germline V gene. This CDR3 has 17 residues. Trimming removed 0 bases from V and 0 bases from J; junction bases left unmatched: 8. The CDR3 loop reads CASSQERTGPTSYEQYF. The DNA for the CDR3 is TGCGCCAGCAGCCAAGAAAGGACAGGCCCGACCTCCTACGAGCAGTACTTC.

About this clonotype itself: This may arise from a read error, as a much more abundant clone is one base away. The J gene is TRBJ1-5, the V gene TRBV7-2, with D tentatively TRBD1 (6 bases). This CDR3 spans 13 amino acids. The V end lost 5 bases, the J end lost 7 bases, and 12 bases lay between the germline ends. Germline V lookup: CDR1 SGHTA, CDR2 FQGNSA. In DNA, the CDR3 is TGTGCCAGCAGCGGGGGCGCGGAGCAGCCCCAGCATTTT. Its protein is CASSGGAEQPQHF.

Regarding this clonotype: A read error may explain this, as a much larger clone is one base away. The chain links TRBV19 to TRBJ1-2; D not certain. Germline CDR1 reads LNHDA; CDR2 reads SQIVND (reference sequence). CDR3 length equals 13 residues. The CDR3, as DNA: TGTACCAGTAGTATCGGTGGCAGCTATGGCTACACCTTC. This sequence encodes CTSSIGGSYGYTF.